This TCR beta chain was recorded in a study of cytomegalovirus exposure and HLA in healthy donors. Researchers ran the PCR with 60 Vbeta and 13 Jbeta primers. TCRdb keeps only in-frame clones here, not all; method: immunoSEQ multiplex PCR. This sample's clone table lists just over 80,000 clones. The CDR3 covers 13 residues. V was shortened by 8 bases and J by 3 bases, with 14 bases between the two germline ends. CDR1 is MNHEY and CDR2 is SVGAGI in the germline V gene. Sequenced material: PBMCs. The sequence was obtained from a woman aged 25 to 45 in good health and CMV-seronegative. This rearrangement joins TRBV6-5 to TRBJ2-7; D may be TRBD1 (5 bases). CDR3 nucleotide sequence: TGTGCCAGCTCAACGGGTAGGGGCTACGAGCAGTACTTC. Amino acids: CASSTGRGYEQYF.